The T cell receptor beta chain under discussion was sequenced for a study of cytotoxic CD8 clonotypes in ibrutinib-treated CLL (dated by TCRdb to the early 2020s). With respect to the entire study: The cohort included around 15 treatment-naive and ten to eleven relapsed/refractory patients; roughly 17 were IGHV unmutated. Partial responses were observed in 24 patients and complete responses in 2; after a median follow-up of 68 months, remission was maintained in roughly 14 patients and progression was observed in roughly 12. Response samples were taken after a median of approximately 12 months on treatment, ranging from about 6 to 40 months. An average of 255,043 productive templates and 80,000 to 100,000 productive rearrangements was obtained per sample. Longitudinal samples were available for about 30% of the roughly 90 trial participants. Cryopreserved peripheral blood mononuclear cells were obtained prior to treatment, at the time of response, and at either disease progression or sustained remission. Patients were still on ibrutinib when every remission and progressive disease sample was collected.

From the germline V gene (reference sequence), CDR1 is GTSNPN and CDR2 is SVGIG. Clipping removes 8 bases from V and 3 bases from J, with 10 as the unmatched junction base count. Including cysteine and phenylalanine, the CDR3 has 13 amino acids. Only CDR3 DNA remains: 39 bases, in frame from the first base. The goal of deep resolution MiSeq sequencing was a depth between 1 in 1 million and 1 in 200,000 T cells, and coverage averaged 10x per clonotype. TCR beta libraries were generated with the immunoSEQ hsTCRB Kit. As for how the authors treated the data: ImmunoSEQ Data Assistant and ImmunoSEQ Analyzer were used for data analysis, and V, D and J genes were assigned according to IMGT definitions. Clonality, which ranges from 0 to 1, was calculated by subtracting the normalized Shannon entropy of productive rearrangement frequencies from one. Only overrepresented clonotypes making up at least 0.05% of the repertoire of each patient were included in the public clonotype analysis. Repertoires from some 13 age-matched healthy donors in immuneACCESS were used as clonality controls. This is the immuneACCESS table as TCRdb keeps it, with only in-frame sequences that have V and J called. A part of the clones is gone; compared with another copy, unresolved V genes explain less than half, and the rest is unexplained. D and trimming were read from the DNA, whereas the V and J calls and clone size are those reported in that table. The sample has 150,000 or so clones on record, 65% to 85% of them singletons. Of the sample, less than 9% is held by the ten largest clones.

For TCR beta library preparation, 1.5 to 2 micrograms of genomic DNA was extracted from cryopreserved PBMCs. Longitudinal blood samples from CLL patients on ibrutinib monotherapy were analyzed using high-throughput TCR beta sequencing. The patients took part in an open-label, single-center phase 2 trial of ibrutinib monotherapy. Overall study outcomes, separate from this receptor: An increase in clonality was observed at ibrutinib response, with clonality remaining stable during sustained remission and falling back toward baseline at progression. Sampling times were not matched between patients in sustained remission and patients whose disease was progressing, and lymph node repertoires were not examined. Baseline clonality exceeded that of age-matched healthy donors and correlated strongly with circulating CD8+ T-cell counts. Public clonotypes were rare and either contracted or stayed stable during treatment, and the rise in clonality at ibrutinib response reflected the expansion of private clonotypes.

On this clone itself: Its antigen is still unknown. Base qualities are not at hand, and no much larger clone is one base apart.

Sample: PBMCs, taken after 36 months of ibrutinib treatment. The chain is made from TRBV30 and TRBJ2-7; TRBD1 matches 7 bases in the middle. The TCR sequence derives from a human donor with chronic lymphocytic leukemia. The CDR3 has the sequence CAGERDSYYEQYF. The nucleotide sequence reads as follows: TGTGCCGGGGAGAGGGACAGTTACTACGAGCAGTACTTC.